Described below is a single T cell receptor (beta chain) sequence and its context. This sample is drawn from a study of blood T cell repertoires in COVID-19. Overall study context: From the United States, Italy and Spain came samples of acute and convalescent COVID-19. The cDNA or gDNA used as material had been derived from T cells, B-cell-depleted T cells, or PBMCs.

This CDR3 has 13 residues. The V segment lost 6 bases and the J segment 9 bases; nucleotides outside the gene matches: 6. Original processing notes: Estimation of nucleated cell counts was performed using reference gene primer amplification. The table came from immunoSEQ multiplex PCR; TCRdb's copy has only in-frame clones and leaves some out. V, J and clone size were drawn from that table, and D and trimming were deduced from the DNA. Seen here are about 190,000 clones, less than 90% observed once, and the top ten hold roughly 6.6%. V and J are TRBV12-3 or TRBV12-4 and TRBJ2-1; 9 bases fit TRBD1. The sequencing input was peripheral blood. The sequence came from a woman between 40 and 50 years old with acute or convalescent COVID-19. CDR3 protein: CASRIQGAGEQFF. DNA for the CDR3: TGTGCCAGCAGGATACAGGGGGCAGGTGAGCAGTTCTTC.